This T cell receptor (beta chain) was sequenced in a study of T-cell reconstitution after alpha-beta-depleted transplantation in children. This clonotype was detected only a few times. The TCRbeta library was prepared with unique molecular identifiers. TCRdb re-called the PCR reads with MiXCR, one entry per CDR3 protein. The sample has over 300,000 distinct CDR3 sequences, approximately 10% seen once. The V gene's germline CDR1 is SGHKS and CDR2 YYEKEE (reference sequence). The germline V and J ends were trimmed by 1 base and 8 bases, with 16 bases remaining between them. CDR3 length equals 16 residues.

The specimen was PBMCs from the stem cell graft donor, collected from the stem cell graft. The gene calls are TRBV5-5 and TRBJ1-6; tentatively, D is TRBD1 (6 bases). This TCR was sampled from a human donor who donated a stem cell graft to a child with acute lymphoblastic leukemia. The CDR3 sequence: CASSLTSGGADSPLHF. The CDR3 region has the DNA TGTGCCAGCAGCTTGACCTCCGGGGGGGCGGATTCACCCCTCCACTTT.